The entry that follows covers one TCR beta chain sequence. Antigen unknown. Researchers prepared the TCRbeta library using unique molecular identifiers, the study reports. MiXCR, run by TCRdb on the PCR reads, gives a single entry per CDR3 protein. The sample consists of about 200,000 distinct CDR3 sequences, roughly 18% of them appearing once. This record belongs to a study of T-cell reconstitution after alpha-beta-depleted transplantation in children. Study outcomes and limitations: Surviving recipient cells, namely T cells and thymic progenitors, were the source of high day-60 TCRbeta diversity in some patients. Alpha-beta T cells about two months after transplant reportedly derived from several hundred expanded graft clones. T-cell counts and diversity at one year post-transplant came mainly from newly produced T cells.

Trimming took 5 bases from V and 3 from J, leaving 11 bases between them. Germline CDR1 DFQATT, CDR2 SNEGSKA (reference sequence). This CDR3 is built from 13 residues. Sample: PBMCs, mostly from graft donor cells, taken 360 days after TCRalphabeta/CD19-depleted stem cell transplant. This receptor was taken from a male patient aged 2-9 years who had a stem cell transplant for acute lymphoblastic leukemia, so the T cells may come from the graft donor. The chain joins TRBV20-1 to TRBJ2-1, with D perhaps TRBD1 (6 bases). The CDR3 coding sequence is TGCAGTGCTGGTCAGGGGCGCTACAATGAGCAGTTCTTC. Translating it yields CSAGQGRYNEQFF.